These 25 T cell receptor beta chains share one sample of origin, sequenced in a study of blood T cells in healthy people across ages. Together with a sample-barcoded 5' primer, a J-beta primer mix was included in a second PCR lasting roughly 6 to 12 cycles. TCRdb reprocessed the 5' RACE reads with MiXCR, giving one entry per CDR3 protein. Of 700,000 or so distinct CDR3 sequences listed, around 41% are singletons. Sequenced sample: blood. Receptors were obtained from an elderly man in good health.

A few counts support this clonotype. This could be a read error, since a much larger clone is one nucleotide away. This CDR3 is CASSPLGSMPGLAAGGHYNEQYF. The CDR3 DNA sequence: TGTGCCAGCAGCCCACTAGGATCAATGCCGGGACTAGCAGCGGGGGGACACTACAATGAGCAGTACTTC. The J gene is TRBJ2-7, the V gene TRBV11-1, with TRBD2 identical over 9 bases. V lost 5 bases to trimming and J lost 7 bases; unmatched junction nucleotides: 36. Per the germline V gene, CDR1 is SGHAT and CDR2 is FQDESV (reference sequence). This CDR3 has 23 amino acids. The full variable domain, with the rest looked up from reference TRBV11-1 and TRBJ2-7, is EAEVAQSPRYKITEKSQAVAFWCDPISGHATLYWYRQILGQGPELLVQFQDESVVDDSQLPKDRFSAERLKGVDSTLKIQPAELGDSAMYLCASSPLGSMPGLAAGGHYNEQYFGPGTRLTVT.

This clonotype appeared a few times. The CDR3 region is CASSSHGIGANYGYTF. The CDR3 DNA reads as TGTGCCAGCAGCTCACACGGCATCGGAGCTAACTATGGCTACACCTTC. This rearrangement joins TRBV27 to TRBJ1-2, with D uncertain. V was cut by 6 bases and J by 0 bases, with 17 bases left in between. The CDR3 covers 16 residues. Germline V gene lookup returns CDR1 MNHEY and CDR2 SMNVEV (reference sequence).

This clonotype was observed a single time. The chain carries TRBV10-3 and TRBJ2-7; 8 nucleotides line up with TRBD1. Germline V gene sequence: CDR1 ENHRY, CDR2 SYGVKD. The CDR3 is 14 residues long. The junction had 7 bases not matched to a gene; V was cut back by 7 bases and J by 2 bases. CDR3 bases: TGTGCCATCAACCCCGGGACAGGAACCTACGAGCAGTACTTC. It codes for CAINPGTGTYEQYF.

V gene TRBV28 combines with J gene TRBJ2-1; D unresolved. The V and J ends lost 5 bases and 2 bases respectively, with 4 bases between them. Germline assignment: CDR1 MDHEN and CDR2 SYDVKM. The CDR3 covers 12 residues. In DNA, the CDR3 is TGTGCCAGCAGTGGCACCTACAATGAGCAGTTCTTC. This gives the protein CASSGTYNEQFF.

There are a few counts of this clonotype. The V gene is TRBV6-5, the J gene TRBJ1-2; D is possibly TRBD1 (5 bases). This CDR3 has 12 residues. Germline loops: CDR1 MNHEY, CDR2 SVGAGI. The V gene lost 4 bases and the J gene lost 9 bases, with 12 bases spanning the gap. In nucleotides, the CDR3 is TGTGCCAGCAGTTCAAGGACATTTAGCTACACCTTC. Encoded protein: CASSSRTFSYTF.

This clonotype was observed a few times. The J gene is TRBJ1-3, the V gene TRBV9; no definite D call. Trimming pared 0 bases from V and 2 bases from J, leaving 12 bases between. CDR3 length: 16 amino acids. Germline V lookup: CDR1 SGDLS, CDR2 YYNGEE. The CDR3 protein is CASSVGAQIAGNTIYF. CDR3 DNA sequence: TGTGCCAGCAGCGTAGGGGCCCAGATTGCTGGAAACACCATATATTTT.

This clonotype was counted a few times. The chain recombines TRBV7-2 with TRBJ2-7; TRBD2 is a possible D gene (5 bases). V dropped 8 bases and J dropped 4 bases, with 15 bases sitting between them. Looked up from germline, CDR1 is SGHTA and CDR2 is FQGNSA. The CDR3 contains 13 residues. The CDR3 spells CASAEVVSYEQYF. The CDR3 bases are TGTGCCAGCGCGGAGGTAGTTAGTTACGAGCAGTACTTC.

The chain carries TRBV7-2 and TRBJ2-7; D is possibly TRBD1 (5 bases). This CDR3 comprises 14 residues. V was shortened by 6 bases and J by 7 bases, with 19 bases between the two germline ends. Germline loops: CDR1 SGHTA, CDR2 FQGNSA. The CDR3 DNA sequence: TGTGCCAGCAGTAGGGGCAGCTCCTACAATGAGCAGTACTTC. Translation gives CASSRGSSYNEQYF.

The rearrangement links TRBV15 to TRBJ2-3, with D unresolved. Germline V gene lookup returns CDR1 LNHNV and CDR2 YYDKDF (reference sequence). CDR3 length equals 15 residues. V lost 0 bases to trimming and J lost 0 bases, with 7 bases between them. CDR3 nucleotides: TGTGCCACCAGCAGAGAGACCCTTAGCACAGATACGCAGTATTTT. As protein: CATSRETLSTDTQYF.

The chain couples TRBV29-1 to TRBJ1-2, with D tentatively TRBD1 (5 bases). The germline V gene has CDR1 SQVTM and CDR2 ANQGSEA. The V end was cut by 0 bases, the J end by 6 bases, with 17 bases between. This CDR3 spans 15 amino acids. The CDR3 DNA sequence: TGCAGCGTTGAAGAGCCACAGACAGTAGTAAATGGCTACACCTTC. This sequence encodes CSVEEPQTVVNGYTF.

V gene TRBV19 combines with J gene TRBJ2-3; D not resolved. CDR1 LNHDA and CDR2 SQIVND come from the germline V gene (reference sequence). Trimming left V 4 bases short and J 4 bases short, with 21 bases between. CDR3 length: 17 amino acids. As DNA, the CDR3 is TGTGCCAGTAGTACCTCAATAATGGGGAAGGTGTCAGATACGCAGTATTTT. Amino acid sequence: CASSTSIMGKVSDTQYF.

As concerns this clonotype: A single base separates this from a much larger clone, so it may be a read error. The chain uses TRBV4-1 and TRBJ1-2; D is perhaps TRBD1 (5 bases). Germline lookup yields CDR1 MGHRA and CDR2 YSYEKL. The CDR3 contains 15 residues. The ends were cut back, 1 base at V and 2 bases at J, with 11 bases in the middle. The CDR3 here is CASSQGDGGNYGYTF. The CDR3 bases are TGCGCCAGCAGCCAAGGGGACGGGGGAAACTATGGCTACACCTTC.

This clonotype was counted only a few times. This rearrangement joins TRBV24-1 to TRBJ2-1; TRBD1 matches at 7 bases. V lost 4 bases to trimming and J lost 0 bases; unmatched junction nucleotides: 5. The CDR3 has 16 residues. Germline-derived CDR1 and CDR2 are KGHDR and SFDVKD. CDR3 nucleotides: TGTGCCACCAGTGACCCACAGGGGAGCTCCTACAATGAGCAGTTCTTC. Encoded protein: CATSDPQGSSYNEQFF.

This clonotype was seen more than once but under ten times. This chain joins TRBV27 and TRBJ1-1; 7 bases agree with TRBD1. The CDR3 has 15 residues. Germline assignment: CDR1 MNHEY and CDR2 SMNVEV (reference sequence). The V and J ends lost 5 bases and 4 bases, in that order; junction bases with no gene match: 10. CDR3 amino acids: CASSPTPDRVTEAFF. CDR3 bases: TGTGCCAGCAGTCCCACGCCCGACAGGGTCACTGAAGCTTTCTTT.

In this sample, this clonotype turned up a few times. CDR3 residues: CASSINAGTSTYEQYF. The CDR3 DNA reads TGTGCCAGCAGCATCAACGCCGGGACTTCGACCTACGAGCAGTACTTC. The rearrangement links TRBV7-2 to TRBJ2-7; tentatively, D is TRBD2 (6 bases). The CDR3 is 16 amino acids. With 5 bases removed from V and 2 bases from J, the gap between germline ends came to 19 bases. Per germline, CDR1 SGHTA and CDR2 FQGNSA.

The chain carries TRBV6-2 or TRBV6-3 and TRBJ2-3; 7 nucleotides align to TRBD1. CDR1 MNHEY and CDR2 SVGEGT come from the germline V gene. This CDR3 contains 14 residues. The trim removed 6 bases at V and 0 bases at J, leaving 3 bases unmatched. In DNA form, the CDR3 reads TGTGCCAGCAGACCGACAGGGAGCACAGATACGCAGTATTTT. It encodes CASRPTGSTDTQYF.

Points on this clonotype: The junction departs from germline at one end; a sequencing error may be responsible. The rearrangement links TRBV4-2 to TRBJ1-1, with D uncertain. CDR1 and CDR2 (germline): LGHNA, YNFKEQ. The CDR3 totals 16 residues. The CDR3 loop is CASSQVQATRNTAAFF. In DNA form, the CDR3 reads TGTGCCAGCAGCCAAGTTCAGGCAACGAGGAACACTGCAGCTTTCTTT.

This clonotype showed up just a few times. The chain combines TRBV5-1 with TRBJ2-7; D gene unclear. Germline V gene data show CDR1 as SGHRS and CDR2 as YFSETQ. The CDR3 is made up of 14 amino acids. The V end lost 0 bases, the J end lost 3 bases, and 10 bases lay between the germline ends. CDR3 coding DNA: TGCGCCAGCAGCTTGGGGCAGCAATACTACGAGCAGTACTTC. Residues: CASSLGQQYYEQYF.

The chain links TRBV28 to TRBJ2-3; 8 positions match TRBD2. Germline CDR1 and CDR2: MDHEN and SYDVKM. Trimming at V came to 4 bases and at J to 5 bases, leaving 8 bases not matched to a gene. The CDR3 loop spans 15 amino acids. CDR3 sequence reads: CASSSNGLAGDTQYF. CDR3 coding DNA: TGTGCCAGCAGTTCGAACGGACTAGCTGGAGATACGCAGTATTTT.

This chain links TRBV20-1 with TRBJ2-7; 7 nucleotides align to TRBD1. The V gene's germline CDR1 is DFQATT and CDR2 SNEGSKA (reference sequence). The CDR3 runs to 12 residues. Trimming removed 6 bases from V and 7 bases from J; junction bases left unmatched: 9. The CDR3 coding sequence is TGCAGTGCAACATACAGGGGAGAGGAGCAGTACTTC. This encodes CSATYRGEEQYF.

The chain is built from TRBV10-3 and TRBJ2-5, with 7 nucleotides matching TRBD2. Germline CDR1 reads ENHRY; CDR2 reads SYGVKD. Trimming at V came to 9 bases and at J to 2 bases, leaving 6 bases not matched to a gene. CDR3 length equals 13 residues. CDR3 loop: CAIGAGEQETQYF. CDR3 DNA: TGTGCCATAGGGGCGGGGGAGCAAGAGACCCAGTACTTC.

The CDR3 nucleotides read TGCAGTGCTAATGACAGGGGCAGCCAAGAGACCCAGTACTTC. Residues: CSANDRGSQETQYF. The chain is built from TRBV20-1 and TRBJ2-5; 8 positions agree with TRBD1. There are 14 residues in the CDR3. With V trimmed by 4 bases and J by 1 base, 5 bases remained unmatched. Germline CDR1 DFQATT, CDR2 SNEGSKA (reference sequence).

A word on this clonotype: Since a much larger clone is just one base distant, this may be a read error. The CDR3 region is CSGRGGRGDTQYF. CDR3 coding DNA: TGCAGCGGTCGCGGGGGGAGGGGAGATACGCAGTATTTT. The chain couples TRBV29-1 to TRBJ2-3; TRBD2 matches at 8 bases. This CDR3 contains 13 residues. V lost 7 bases and J lost 5; bases outside the gene matches: 8. CDR1 is SQVTM and CDR2 is ANQGSEA in the germline V gene.

The chain links TRBV7-9 to TRBJ2-7; a weak D match, TRBD1 (6 bases). The length of the CDR3 is 18 residues. V lost 6 bases, J lost 3 bases, and 27 bases lay in between. Germline CDR1 SEHNR, CDR2 FQNEAQ (reference sequence). CDR3 region: CASSSRGHGDLRGYEQYF. DNA of the CDR3: TGTGCCAGCAGTTCCCGGGGACACGGGGATCTTCGGGGCTACGAGCAGTACTTC.

About this clonotype: Given a much more abundant clone one base away, this may be a read error. The rearrangement joins TRBV11-1 to TRBJ2-4; D call uncertain. CDR1 is SGHAT and CDR2 is FQDESV in the germline V gene (reference sequence). The length of the CDR3 is 15 residues. CDR3 sequence (DNA): TGTGCCGGCAGCTCCCCCGGGCTAGCCAAAAACATTCAGTACTTC. As protein: CAGSSPGLAKNIQYF. The complete variable domain, with remaining parts taken from reference TRBV11-1 and TRBJ2-4, reads EAEVAQSPRYKITEKSQAVAFWCDPISGHATLYWYRQILGQGPELLVQFQDESVVDDSQLPKDRFSAERLKGVDSTLKIQPAELGDSAMYLCAGSSPGLAKNIQYFGAGTRLSVL.